The next 15 T cell receptor beta chains were all read from a single sample in a study of T cell changes during pregnancy in multiple sclerosis. Generated by immunoSEQ multiplex PCR, the TCRdb table keeps only in-frame clones and is missing some. The sample lists approximately 130,000 clones, around 97% occurring once. Material: peripheral blood, obtained after pregnancy. The receptors derive from a female donor with multiple sclerosis, enrolled in a pregnancy study.

The chain couples TRBV5-1 to TRBJ2-4, with D perhaps TRBD1 (6 bases). V gave up 4 bases and J gave up 5 bases, with 19 bases separating them. The CDR3 has 16 residues. The germline V gene has CDR1 SGHRS and CDR2 YFSETQ. The CDR3 here is CASSPDVGTTENIQYF. The CDR3 bases are TGCGCCAGCAGCCCGGACGTCGGGACAACGGAAAACATTCAGTACTTC.

The chain couples TRBV28 to TRBJ1-5; D is uncertain. Trimming stripped 6 bases from V and 2 bases from J, with 11 bases between. The V gene's germline CDR1 is MDHEN and CDR2 SYDVKM. There are 14 residues in the CDR3. CDR3: CASRGSGGNQPQHF. The CDR3 DNA follows: TGTGCCAGCAGGGGTAGCGGAGGCAATCAGCCCCAGCATTTT.

The J gene is TRBJ1-5, the V gene TRBV15, with D perhaps matching TRBD1 (6 bases). Germline V gene sequence: CDR1 LNHNV, CDR2 YYDKDF (reference sequence). The CDR3 runs to 14 residues. V lost 3 bases to trimming and J lost 4 bases, with 10 bases between them. CDR3 nucleotide sequence: TGTGCCACCAGCAGTGGACAGAGAAATCAGCCCCAGCATTTT. Its translation: CATSSGQRNQPQHF.

A single count supports this clone. This chain links TRBV7-9 with TRBJ2-1, with D possibly matching TRBD2 (5 bases). V lost 6 bases, J lost 1 base, and 10 bases lay in between. The germline V gene has CDR1 SEHNR and CDR2 FQNEAQ (reference sequence). This CDR3 comprises 14 residues. The CDR3, as DNA: TGTGCCAGCAGTTCCGGAGGTTCCTACAATGAGCAGTTCTTC. Its protein is CASSSGGSYNEQFF.

This CDR3 reads CASSPGTSGSSGELFF. CDR3 DNA: TGTGCCAGCAGCCCCGGGACTAGCGGGAGCAGCGGGGAGCTGTTTTTT. The chain joins TRBV7-6 to TRBJ2-2; 14 bases fit TRBD2. The V and J ends lost 5 bases and 7 bases, in that order; junction bases with no gene match: 6. This CDR3 has 16 amino acids. The germline CDR1 and CDR2 sequences are SGHVS and FNYEAQ.

The chain carries TRBV6-6 and TRBJ1-5, with TRBD1 matching 7 bases. Unmatched junction bases numbered 11, after V lost 8 bases and J lost 7 bases. This CDR3 region has 14 residues. Germline CDR1 reads MNHNY; CDR2 reads SVGAGI (reference sequence). The CDR3 bases are TGTGCCAGCGTGACAGGGTCAAAGGGACAGCCCCAGCATTTT. The encoded protein is CASVTGSKGQPQHF.

The V call is TRBV28, the J call TRBJ1-5; D possibly corresponds to TRBD1 (5 bases). The length of the CDR3 is 14 residues. CDR1 is MDHEN and CDR2 is SYDVKM in the germline V gene. V shed 3 bases and J shed 5 bases, with 11 bases lying between them. The CDR3 DNA sequence: TGTGCCAGCAGTTTGAGGGGAGGGTATCAGCCCCAGCATTTT. Its protein is CASSLRGGYQPQHF. The full variable domain, its missing parts supplied by reference TRBV28 and TRBJ1-5, is DVKVTQSSRYLVKRTGEKVFLECVQDMDHENMFWYRQDPGLGLRLIYFSYDVKMKEKGDIPEGYSVSREKKERFSLILESASTNQTSMYLCASSLRGGYQPQHFGDGTRLSIL.

The V call is TRBV19, the J call TRBJ2-1, with D possibly matching TRBD1 (7 bases). CDR1 is LNHDA, CDR2 SQIVND, per germline (reference sequence). The CDR3 is 16 amino acids. V gave up 7 bases and J gave up 0 bases, with 16 bases separating them. The CDR3 is CASNRRGRSSYNEQFF. CDR3 bases: TGTGCCAGTAATCGGAGGGGGCGAAGCTCCTACAATGAGCAGTTCTTC. Together with reference TRBV19 and TRBJ2-1, the CDR3 gives the full variable domain: DGGITQSPKYLFRKEGQNVTLSCEQNLNHDAMYWYRQDPGQGLRLIYYSQIVNDFQKGDIAEGYSVSREKKESFPLTVTSAQKNPTAFYLCASNRRGRSSYNEQFFGPGTRLTVL.

The rearrangement uses TRBV6-1 and TRBJ2-5; the match to TRBD2 covers 7 bases. The junction had 13 bases not matched to a gene; V was cut back by 4 bases and J by 8 bases. Germline assignment: CDR1 MNHNS and CDR2 SASEGT. The CDR3 runs to 15 residues. The CDR3 loop reads CASSGPAGNSGTQYF. In DNA, the CDR3 is TGTGCCAGCAGTGGGCCAGCGGGAAACTCAGGAACCCAGTACTTC.

This sequence joins TRBV6-6 and TRBJ2-7; 10 bases match TRBD2. The CDR3 runs to 15 residues. Germline loops: CDR1 MNHNY, CDR2 SVGAGI (reference sequence). Germline trimming cut 6 bases from V and 3 bases from J; bases unmatched to any gene: 8. CDR3 loop: CASSRTSGLDYEQYF. The CDR3 DNA is TGTGCCAGCAGCAGGACTAGCGGTTTGGACTACGAGCAGTACTTC.

The CDR3 DNA follows: TGTGCCAGCACCAACCTCTTAGCCGGCTACACCTTC. Translating gives CASTNLLAGYTF. The rearrangement links TRBV28 to TRBJ1-2, with D unclear. This CDR3 has 12 residues. CDR1 and CDR2 (germline): MDHEN, SYDVKM. The V end was cut by 7 bases, the J end by 8 bases, with 14 bases between.

The V gene is TRBV28, the J gene TRBJ2-1; the match to TRBD2 covers 9 bases. The germline gives CDR1 MDHEN, CDR2 SYDVKM. The CDR3 has 13 residues. V trimming: 10 bases; J trimming: 3 bases; junction bases outside the gene matches: 4. DNA of the CDR3: TGTGCCACCAGCGGGAGGATCTACAATGAGCAGTTCTTC. It is translated as CATSGRIYNEQFF.

The chain is built from TRBV7-3 and TRBJ2-3; TRBD2 aligns across 10 bases. Germline V gene lookup returns CDR1 SGHTA and CDR2 FQGTGA. This CDR3 is 20 amino acids long. Trimming took 3 bases from V and 0 from J; bases not matched to a gene: 15. CDR3 region: CASSFLRWSSGGNSTDTQYF. For the CDR3, the DNA is TGTGCCAGCAGCTTTCTTAGATGGTCTAGCGGGGGAAACAGCACAGATACGCAGTATTTT.

This rearrangement joins TRBV10-3 to TRBJ2-7, with 8 nucleotides matching TRBD1. There are 13 residues in the CDR3. The junction had 10 bases not matched to a gene; V was cut back by 10 bases and J by 5 bases. The germline V gene encodes CDR1 ENHRY and CDR2 SYGVKD. The CDR3 sequence is CATAGTGTNEQYF. In DNA, the CDR3 is TGTGCCACAGCCGGGACAGGCACCAACGAGCAGTACTTC.

V and J are TRBV9 and TRBJ2-4; D perhaps matches TRBD1 (7 bases). V gave up 0 bases and J gave up 5 bases, with 9 bases separating them. CDR3 length: 14 residues. The germline gives CDR1 SGDLS, CDR2 YYNGEE. Here the CDR3 reads CASSVGGTENIQYF. The DNA for the CDR3 is TGTGCCAGCAGCGTAGGCGGGACAGAAAACATTCAGTACTTC.